A single sample is the source of the 3 T cell receptor beta chains below, sequenced in a study of blood T cell repertoires in COVID-19. Sequencing was performed with immunoSEQ multiplex PCR; in TCRdb, only in-frame clones are kept and a portion is missing. The profile shows 100,000 to 150,000 clones, 60% to 80% of them singletons. The specimen was peripheral blood. Every receptor here comes from a woman aged 70 to 79 with acute or convalescent COVID-19.

This clone is labeled as medium-sized (0.01 to 0.1%). The chain carries TRBV7-2 and TRBJ2-7; 10 positions match TRBD2. The CDR3 runs to 14 residues. Germline V CDR1 and CDR2: SGHTA, FQGNSA. The V gene end was trimmed by 5 bases and the J gene end by 6 bases; junction bases not matched to a gene: 7. The CDR3 here is CASSPGTSDGEQYF. Written as DNA, the CDR3 is TGTGCCAGCAGCCCGGGGACTAGCGATGGCGAGCAGTACTTC.

The table lists this clone with many counts. The V and J genes are TRBV27 and TRBJ2-1, with TRBD2 identical over 7 bases. The germline V gene encodes CDR1 MNHEY and CDR2 SMNVEV (reference sequence). V lost 10 bases to trimming and J lost 6 bases; unmatched junction nucleotides: 12. The CDR3 has 14 residues. The chain's CDR3 is CATIGLGFPNEQFF. In nucleotides, the CDR3 is TGTGCCACCATTGGACTAGGTTTCCCCAATGAGCAGTTCTTC.

This clone was counted a few times. The chain couples TRBV12-3 or TRBV12-4 to TRBJ1-6; 7 bases align to TRBD1. The CDR3 length is 12 residues. V lost 4 bases to trimming and J lost 13 bases; unmatched junction nucleotides: 4. CDR3 DNA sequence: TGTGCCAGCAGTTCCCGGACAGGCCCCCTCCACTTT. This codes for CASSSRTGPLHF.